The rows below give T cell receptor beta chains drawn from one sample of a study of T-cell reconstitution after alpha-beta-depleted transplantation in children. TCRdb re-called the PCR reads with MiXCR, one entry per CDR3 protein. The sample consists of 240,000 or so distinct CDR3 sequences, more than 10% of them appearing once. This specimen was PBMCs from the stem cell graft donor, taken from the stem cell graft. These receptors were taken from a human donor who donated a stem cell graft to a child with acute lymphoblastic leukemia. CDR3s include the opening cysteine and the closing phenylalanine or tryptophan. The D gene is left open where the match is weak. Size is omitted from some rows. Given values are once, few, many or a class for expanded clones.

J | D | V | size | CDR3 | DNA
TRBJ2-5 | NA | TRBV10-2 | many | CASRLPGYQETQYF | TGCGCCAGCAGACTTCCGGGATACCAAGAGACCCAGTACTTC
TRBJ1-2 | NA | TRBV4-2 | many | CASSQDRTVANYGYTF | TGTGCCAGCAGCCAAGATCGGACAGTAGCTAACTATGGCTACACCTTC
TRBJ2-3 | TRBD1 | TRBV27 | many | CASSLQGDPRDTQYF | TGTGCCAGCAGCCTCCAGGGGGATCCCAGGGATACGCAGTATTTT
TRBJ1-5 | NA | TRBV12-3/TRBV12-4 | many | CASSLMQGQPQHF | TGTGCCAGCAGTTTAATGCAGGGTCAGCCCCAGCATTTT
TRBJ2-7 | NA | TRBV6-2/TRBV6-3 | NA | CASSPSYGQYF | TGTGCCAGCAGCCCATCCTACGGGCAGTACTTC
TRBJ1-2 | TRBD1 | TRBV6-5 | many | CASSYSHLAGRGPNYGYTF | TGTGCCAGCAGTTACTCCCACCTGGCTGGCAGGGGGCCGAACTATGGCTACACCTTC
TRBJ1-3 | NA | TRBV7-2 | many | CASSIRGISSGNTIYF | TGTGCCAGCAGCATAAGGGGTATAAGCTCTGGAAACACCATATATTTT
TRBJ2-1 | TRBD2 | TRBV5-1 | many | CASRLTSLSYNEQFF | TGCGCCAGCAGGTTGACTAGCCTGTCCTACAATGAGCAGTTCTTC
TRBJ1-1 | NA | TRBV4-3 | many | CASSHGRTLLGTEAFF | TGCGCCAGCAGCCACGGACGGACACTCCTTGGGACTGAAGCTTTCTTT
TRBJ2-2 | NA | TRBV7-2 | many | CASSLGPGANTGELFF | TGTGCCAGCAGCTTAGGTCCGGGGGCGAACACCGGGGAGCTGTTTTTT
TRBJ1-2 | NA | TRBV3-1 | many | CASSQVSQGLDYTF | TGTGCCAGCAGCCAAGTTAGCCAGGGACTTGACTACACCTTC
TRBJ2-5 | NA | TRBV20-1 | many | CSARFPAGSQETQYF | TGCAGTGCTAGGTTTCCGGCGGGATCTCAAGAGACCCAGTACTTC
TRBJ1-3 | NA | TRBV12-3/TRBV12-4 | NA | CASSLRTRRLHSGNTIYF | TGTGCCAGCAGTTTAAGAACACGGAGACTACACTCTGGAAACACCATATATTTT
TRBJ1-6 | TRBD1 | TRBV28 | NA | CASSADRGTSYNSPLHF | TGTGCCAGCAGCGCCGACAGGGGAACCTCCTATAATTCACCCCTCCACTTT
TRBJ2-1 | TRBD2 | TRBV6-2/TRBV6-3 | NA | CASSPSGYEQFF | TGTGCCAGCAGCCCTAGCGGCTATGAGCAGTTCTTC
TRBJ2-1 | TRBD2 | TRBV9 | many | CASSVRSAGVDNEQFF | TGTGCCAGCAGCGTAAGGTCAGCGGGGGTCGACAATGAGCAGTTCTTC
TRBJ2-7 | NA | TRBV20-1 | NA | CSAGDPEQYF | TGCAGTGCGGGGGACCCGGAGCAGTACTTC
TRBJ2-2 | TRBD2 | TRBV4-2 | NA | CASSQPWTSGRLAAGELFF | TGTGCCAGCAGCCAACCTTGGACTAGCGGGAGATTGGCGGCCGGGGAGCTGTTTTTT
TRBJ1-1 | NA | TRBV6-2/TRBV6-3 | many | CASSYGRNTEAFF | TGTGCCAGCAGTTACGGCAGGAACACTGAAGCTTTCTTT
TRBJ1-4 | NA | TRBV3-1 | many | CASSQRDNGREKLFF | TGTGCCAGCAGCCAACGGGACAATGGAAGGGAAAAACTGTTTTTT
TRBJ2-7 | NA | TRBV29-1 | NA | CSVEDAEGGQKAYEQYF | TGCAGCGTTGAAGATGCAGAGGGGGGGCAGAAAGCCTACGAGCAGTACTTC
TRBJ2-7 | NA | TRBV20-1 | many | CSARGAGGYEQYF | TGCAGTGCTAGAGGGGCCGGAGGGTACGAGCAGTACTTC
TRBJ2-5 | NA | TRBV20-1 | many | CSARETQAGETQYF | TGCAGTGCTAGAGAAACACAGGCGGGTGAGACCCAGTACTTC
TRBJ1-4 | TRBD1 | TRBV7-9 | few | CASSPADRGPFLFF | TGTGCCAGCAGCCCAGCGGACAGGGGGCCCTTCCTGTTTTTT
TRBJ1-5 | TRBD1 | TRBV27 | many | CASSHGTGWDQPQHF | TGTGCCAGCAGCCATGGGACAGGATGGGATCAGCCCCAGCATTTT
TRBJ2-1 | NA | TRBV9 | many | CASSPRQRSYNEQFF | TGTGCCAGCAGCCCCCGCCAGCGGTCCTACAATGAGCAGTTCTTC
TRBJ2-1 | NA | TRBV3-1 | many | CASSPGTGSYNEQFF | TGTGCCAGCAGCCCGGGGACTGGATCCTACAATGAGCAGTTCTTC
TRBJ2-5 | NA | TRBV28 | many | CASSTRETQYF | TGTGCCAGCAGTACTCGAGAGACCCAGTACTTC
TRBJ2-1 | NA | TRBV11-2 | many | CASSLDRTNNEQFF | TGTGCCAGCAGCTTAGATCGGACCAACAATGAGCAGTTCTTC
TRBJ2-7 | TRBD2 | TRBV7-9 | NA | CASSIPSGSIPSYEQYF | TGTGCCAGCAGCATCCCGAGCGGGAGTATCCCTTCCTACGAGCAGTACTTC
TRBJ2-1 | TRBD2 | TRBV12-3/TRBV12-4 | many | CASISSATGGQREQFF | TGTGCCAGCATCTCTTCGGCAACGGGAGGGCAACGAGAGCAGTTCTTC
TRBJ2-1 | NA | TRBV6-2/TRBV6-3 | many | CASIRLTSLGNEQFF | TGTGCCAGCATTAGATTAACCAGTCTGGGCAATGAGCAGTTCTTC
TRBJ2-7 | TRBD1 | TRBV12-3/TRBV12-4 | many | CASTPKGQVYEQYF | TGTGCCAGCACCCCGAAGGGACAGGTCTACGAGCAGTACTTC
TRBJ2-3 | NA | TRBV6-5 | NA | CASRSVVDTQYF | TGTGCCAGCAGATCAGTGGTAGATACGCAGTATTTT
TRBJ1-2 | NA | TRBV6-2/TRBV6-3 | many | CASSSLPRQEDGYTF | TGTGCCAGCAGTTCCCTGCCTCGACAGGAGGATGGCTACACCTTC
TRBJ2-7 | TRBD2 | TRBV6-1 | many | CASSEGASGSYEQYF | TGTGCCAGCAGTGAAGGGGCTAGCGGCTCCTACGAGCAGTACTTC
TRBJ1-2 | NA | TRBV4-1 | NA | CASSQDQGRVYGYTF | TGCGCCAGCAGCCAAGATCAGGGGCGCGTCTATGGCTACACCTTC
TRBJ1-4 | NA | TRBV15 | NA | CATSRVRDLTNEKLFF | TGTGCCACCAGCAGAGTCCGGGACCTCACTAATGAAAAACTGTTTTTT
TRBJ1-2 | NA | TRBV6-1 | few | CASRTLVNYGYTF | TGTGCCAGCAGGACCCTTGTCAACTATGGCTACACCTTC
TRBJ2-5 | NA | TRBV5-6 | many | CASSYPGVTETQYF | TGTGCCAGCAGCTACCCAGGGGTCACAGAGACCCAGTACTTC
TRBJ2-3 | TRBD2 | TRBV20-1 | many | CSARVRGGIRGDTQYF | TGCAGTGCTAGAGTACGGGGGGGGATACGTGGAGATACGCAGTATTTT
TRBJ1-4 | NA | TRBV20-1 | few | CSARLTGGEKLFF | TGCAGTGCTAGGCTAACAGGAGGGGAAAAACTGTTTTTT
TRBJ2-7 | TRBD1 | TRBV5-5 | many | CASSYPGQGTYEQYF | TGTGCCAGCAGCTACCCGGGACAGGGGACCTACGAGCAGTACTTC
TRBJ1-5 | TRBD1 | TRBV12-3/TRBV12-4 | many | CASSRPGGGPQHF | TGTGCCAGCAGCCGACCAGGGGGGGGACCCCAGCATTTT
TRBJ2-1 | TRBD1 | TRBV19 | NA | CASSSLQGAKDNEQFF | TGTGCCAGTAGTTCCCTACAGGGGGCGAAGGACAATGAGCAGTTCTTC
TRBJ1-4 | TRBD1 | TRBV20-1 | many | CSATPGQGNEKLFF | TGCAGTGCTACCCCGGGACAGGGTAATGAAAAACTGTTTTTT
TRBJ2-7 | TRBD1 | TRBV20-1 | many | CSAGDSNYEQYF | TGCAGTGCTGGGGACAGCAACTACGAGCAGTACTTC
TRBJ1-6 | NA | TRBV6-2/TRBV6-3 | many | CASSYSRGLSTLHF | TGTGCCAGCAGTTACTCGAGAGGCCTCAGCACCCTCCACTTT
TRBJ1-1 | NA | TRBV5-1 | many | CASSLSQATRAEAFF | TGCGCCAGCAGCTTATCACAGGCAACGAGGGCTGAAGCTTTCTTT
TRBJ2-7 | TRBD1 | TRBV6-5 | many | CASSPDRGRPYEQYF | TGTGCCAGCAGTCCTGACAGGGGAAGGCCCTACGAGCAGTACTTC
TRBJ1-5 | NA | TRBV4-3 | many | CASRVEAGRFDQPQHF | TGCGCCAGCAGGGTGGAGGCAGGGCGATTCGATCAGCCCCAGCATTTT
TRBJ2-7 | NA | TRBV6-2/TRBV6-3 | NA | CASSLGGTPYEQYF | TGTGCCAGCAGTTTGGGCGGGACCCCCTACGAGCAGTACTTC
TRBJ2-5 | TRBD1 | TRBV29-1 | many | CSGTGTGEETQYF | TGCAGCGGTACCGGGACAGGGGAAGAGACCCAGTACTTC
TRBJ1-1 | NA | TRBV2 | many | CASSRLENTEAFF | TGTGCCAGCAGCCGCTTAGAGAACACTGAAGCTTTCTTT
TRBJ2-3 | NA | TRBV29-1 | few | CSVVSAGFSTDTQYF | TGCAGCGTTGTTTCTGCAGGTTTTAGCACAGATACGCAGTATTTT
TRBJ2-1 | NA | TRBV2 | many | CASRRDGSTNEQFF | TGTGCCAGCAGACGGGACGGATCTACAAATGAGCAGTTCTTC
TRBJ2-3 | NA | TRBV15 | many | CATSRLTGAADTQYF | TGTGCCACCAGCAGACTCACGGGAGCGGCGGATACGCAGTATTTT
TRBJ1-1 | NA | TRBV6-1 | many | CASSIRGKNTEAFF | TGTGCCAGCAGCATACGGGGCAAGAACACTGAAGCTTTCTTT
TRBJ2-3 | TRBD2 | TRBV5-1 | many | CASSSMVAGGSDTQYF | TGCGCCAGCAGCTCAATGGTGGCGGGAGGTTCAGATACGCAGTATTTT
TRBJ2-7 | NA | TRBV7-8 | many | CASSLSGTDPYEQYF | TGTGCCAGCAGCTTGTCCGGGACGGACCCCTACGAGCAGTACTTC